What follows are 9 T cell receptor beta chains derived from one specimen sequenced in a study of blood T cell repertoires in COVID-19. TCRdb keeps only in-frame clones here, not all; method: immunoSEQ multiplex PCR. The sample consists of 17,000 or so clones, approximately 78% of them appearing once. The sequencing sample was made of peripheral blood. These receptors were taken from a man aged 55 to 69 with active or convalescent COVID-19.

The CDR3 region has the DNA TGTGCCAGCAGCTTAGGGGTGAGGTTTAATTCACCCCTCCACTTT. Amino acid sequence: CASSLGVRFNSPLHF. This rearrangement joins TRBV7-2 to TRBJ1-6; unclear D gene. Germline lookup yields CDR1 SGHTA and CDR2 FQGNSA. V was cut by 1 base and J by 6 bases, with 10 bases left in between. The CDR3 sequence is 15 residues long.

The gene calls are TRBV2 and TRBJ1-1; 7 bases align to TRBD1. Germline V CDR1 and CDR2: SNHLY, FYNNEI. J gave up 8 bases and V 6 bases, and 6 bases lay outside the gene matches. The CDR3 runs 12 residues. Here the CDR3 DNA reads TGTGCCAGCAGCGTGACAGGGACCGAAGCTTTCTTT. Residues: CASSVTGTEAFF.

This clone was recorded many times. CDR3 residues: CAWSWTGHSYEQYF. Here the CDR3 DNA reads TGTGCCTGGAGTTGGACAGGGCACTCCTACGAGCAGTACTTC. V and J are TRBV30 and TRBJ2-7; TRBD1 matches at 8 bases. Germline V gives CDR1 GTSNPN, CDR2 SVGIG (reference sequence). The CDR3 spans 14 residues. With 2 bases clipped from V and 0 bases from J, the junction kept 3 bases outside the gene matches.

This clone showed up just a few times. This rearrangement joins TRBV9 to TRBJ2-1; possibly TRBD2 for D (5 bases). CDR1 SGDLS and CDR2 YYNGEE come from the germline V gene. CDR3 size: 15 residues. Trimming pared 0 bases from V and 0 bases from J, leaving 7 bases between. CDR3 in amino acids: CASSVDGGSYNEQFF. The CDR3 bases are TGTGCCAGCAGCGTAGACGGAGGCTCCTACAATGAGCAGTTCTTC.

J is TRBJ1-6 and V is TRBV2; TRBD1 aligns across 8 bases. The V segment lost 6 bases and the J segment 6 bases; nucleotides outside the gene matches: 10. Germline CDR1 SNHLY, CDR2 FYNNEI. CDR3 length: 16 residues. The CDR3 nucleotides are TGTGCCAGCAGGGCTATCGGGACAGGCCCTAATTCACCCCTCCACTTT. The encoded protein is CASRAIGTGPNSPLHF.

The chain combines TRBV5-1 with TRBJ1-5; TRBD1 matches 7 bases. Per germline, CDR1 SGHRS and CDR2 YFSETQ. J lost 4 bases, V lost 8 bases, and 6 bases had no gene match. This CDR3 is 13 amino acids long. CDR3 region: CASRDSENQPQHF. In DNA, the CDR3 is TGCGCCAGTCGGGACAGCGAAAATCAGCCCCAGCATTTT.

The V call is TRBV12-5, the J call TRBJ2-7; no definite D call. Germline-derived CDR1 and CDR2 are LGHNT and FRNRAP. Trimming took off 3 bases at V and 0 bases at J, with 33 bases between the two ends. The CDR3 length is 22 residues. The CDR3 reads CASGFISPLKPPGEELSYEQYF. DNA of the CDR3: TGTGCTAGTGGTTTTATATCCCCTCTGAAGCCCCCCGGAGAGGAGCTCTCCTACGAGCAGTACTTC.

The chain combines TRBV7-6 with TRBJ2-1, with 9 bases identical to TRBD2. CDR3 size: 15 residues. The trim removed 4 bases at V and 1 base at J, leaving 2 bases unmatched. CDR1 is SGHVS, CDR2 FNYEAQ, per germline. This chain's CDR3 is CASSSLAGSYNEQFF. DNA of the CDR3: TGTGCCAGCAGCTCTCTAGCGGGGTCCTACAATGAGCAGTTCTTC.

This clone turned up a few times. This sequence joins TRBV7-9 and TRBJ1-6; 9 bases align to TRBD1. With V trimmed by 5 bases and J by 9 bases, 8 bases remained unmatched. CDR1 is SEHNR, CDR2 FQNEAQ, per germline (reference sequence). This CDR3 has 15 amino acids. CDR3 nucleotides: TGTGCCAGCAGCCTAGGGACAGGGAGGACTTCACCCCTCCACTTT. This encodes CASSLGTGRTSPLHF. Full variable domain (rest looked up from reference TRBV7-9 and TRBJ1-6): DTGVSQNPRHKITKRGQNVTFRCDPISEHNRLYWYRQTLGQGPEFLTYFQNEAQLEKSRLLSDRFSAERPKGSFSTLEIQRTEQGDSAMYLCASSLGTGRTSPLHFGNGTRLTVT.